The next 25 T cell receptor beta chains were all read from a single sample in a study of radiotherapy plus CTLA-4 blockade in lung cancer. Clones were read by immunoSEQ multiplex PCR, and TCRdb kept only the in-frame ones, dropping some. Among 56,000 or so clones listed, around 85% were seen once. This specimen consisted of peripheral blood, obtained from a patient treated with radiotherapy plus ipilimumab. The receptors shown here come from a human donor with non-small cell lung cancer who had a partial response to radiotherapy plus ipilimumab.

The V gene is TRBV25-1, the J gene TRBJ2-6, with D possibly being TRBD2 (6 bases). The V end lost 4 bases, the J end lost 0 bases, and 13 bases lay between the germline ends. This CDR3 has 17 amino acids. Germline V lookup: CDR1 MGHDK, CDR2 SYGVNS. In DNA, the CDR3 is TGTGCCAGCAGTGCCGGGACTTCTTCCTCTGGGGCCAACGTCCTGACTTTC. It encodes CASSAGTSSSGANVLTF. The whole variable domain, filled in from reference TRBV25-1 and TRBJ2-6, reads EADIYQTPRYLVIGTGKKITLECSQTMGHDKMYWYQQDPGMELHLIHYSYGVNSTEKGDLSSESTVSRIRTEHFPLTLESARPSHTSQYLCASSAGTSSSGANVLTFGAGSRLTVL.

The rearrangement links TRBV7-9 to TRBJ2-7, with 8 nucleotides matching TRBD1. The CDR3 spans 13 residues. Germline CDR1 SEHNR, CDR2 FQNEAQ (reference sequence). V trimming: 8 bases; J trimming: 2 bases; junction bases outside the gene matches: 5. CDR3 DNA: TGTGCCAGCCTTAGGACAGGGACCTACGAGCAGTACTTC. Translated: CASLRTGTYEQYF. Looking up the rest from reference TRBV7-9 and TRBJ2-7 gives the full variable domain: DTGVSQNPRHKITKRGQNVTFRCDPISEHNRLYWYRQTLGQGPEFLTYFQNEAQLEKSRLLSDRFSAERPKGSFSTLEIQRTEQGDSAMYLCASLRTGTYEQYFGPGTRLTVT.

With respect to this clone: The junction does not match germline at one end; this may be a read error. At the DNA level, this CDR3 is encoded by other sequences in the same sample as well. The CDR3 DNA sequence: TGTGCCAGCAGCTACTCGAGTCAGGGGGTCGCTGAAGCTTTCTTT. Its protein is CASSYSSQGVAEAFF. J is TRBJ1-1 and V is TRBV6-5; 7 nucleotides agree with TRBD1. The CDR3 runs to 15 residues. Germline CDR1 MNHEY, CDR2 SVGAGI.

The chain carries TRBV18 and TRBJ2-5; D might be TRBD2 (5 bases). The V end lost 1 base, the J end lost 2 bases, and 14 bases lay between the germline ends. The CDR3 length is 16 residues. Germline V gives CDR1 KGHSH, CDR2 LQKENI. The chain's CDR3 is CASSPREAARQETQYF. CDR3 DNA sequence: TGTGCCAGCTCACCACGGGAAGCGGCCCGACAAGAGACCCAGTACTTC.

The chain uses TRBV5-4 and TRBJ2-7; D is ambiguous. This CDR3 has 14 residues. V dropped 0 bases and J dropped 0 bases, with 7 bases sitting between them. CDR1 and CDR2 from the germline V gene are SGHNT and YYREEE (reference sequence). The CDR3 sequence is CASSLAASSYEQYF. The CDR3 DNA is TGTGCCAGCAGCTTGGCCGCCAGCTCCTACGAGCAGTACTTC.

V and J are TRBV19 and TRBJ1-1, with 7 bases that match TRBD1. The CDR3 totals 14 residues. Germline CDR1 is LNHDA and CDR2 is SQIVND (reference sequence). V lost 10 bases to trimming and J lost 2 bases; unmatched junction nucleotides: 10. CDR3 DNA sequence: TGTGCCACCAAGGACAGGCCTGATAACACTGAAGCTTTCTTT. This translates into CATKDRPDNTEAFF.

J is TRBJ1-3 and V is TRBV9; 9 bases are a match to TRBD1. CDR1 and CDR2 (germline): SGDLS, YYNGEE. V lost 4 bases, J lost 4 bases, and 12 bases stayed unmatched. This CDR3 is built from 17 residues. The CDR3 nucleotides are TGTGCCAGCAGCCCGGGGACAGGGAAGGTTCTCGGAAACACCATATATTTT. It specifies CASSPGTGKVLGNTIYF.

The chain has TRBV5-1 and TRBJ2-7, with D possibly being TRBD1 (5 bases). The CDR3 is 13 amino acids. The V end lost 9 bases, the J end lost 0 bases, and 13 bases lay between the germline ends. From germline, CDR1 is SGHRS and CDR2 YFSETQ. The CDR3 DNA reads as TGCGCCACCAGGGCAGGAATCTCCTACGAGCAGTACTTC. Translating it yields CATRAGISYEQYF.

The J gene is TRBJ1-6, the V gene TRBV6-1; no clear D. Deletions cut 11 bases from V and 0 bases from J, with 14 bases between. Germline loops: CDR1 MNHNS, CDR2 SASEGT. CDR3 length: 15 residues. In DNA form, the CDR3 reads TGTGCCGTAGCGGGGAGAAGCTCCTATAATTCACCCCTCCACTTT. This sequence encodes CAVAGRSSYNSPLHF.

This chain joins TRBV6-1 and TRBJ1-6, with D possibly matching TRBD1 (5 bases). Germline V gene sequence: CDR1 MNHNS, CDR2 SASEGT. This CDR3 contains 13 residues. V lost 6 bases and J lost 9, with 12 bases in between. The CDR3 region is CASRGGTSSPLHF. CDR3 bases: TGTGCCAGCAGGGGGGGGACTAGTTCACCCCTCCACTTT.

A single count supports this clone. The CDR3: CASSKLDRLSTDTQYF. The CDR3 region has the DNA TGTGCCAGCAGCAAGCTGGACAGACTTAGCACAGATACGCAGTATTTT. The gene calls are TRBV21-1 and TRBJ2-3; the table's TRBD1 call for D was not verified on the DNA. TRBV21-1 is a listed pseudogene. This CDR3 is built from 16 residues.

This sequence joins TRBV28 and TRBJ1-1; D might be TRBD1 (6 bases). Germline V gene data show CDR1 as MDHEN and CDR2 as SYDVKM. The V end was cut by 8 bases, the J end by 5 bases, with 9 bases between. This CDR3 has 11 residues. CDR3 residues: CASGRGTEAFF. CDR3 sequence (DNA): TGTGCCAGCGGCAGGGGAACTGAAGCTTTCTTT.

This clone was detected only a few times. This chain links TRBV6-5 with TRBJ1-3; D call uncertain. CDR1 is MNHEY, CDR2 SVGAGI, per germline. The V end lost 7 bases, the J end lost 3 bases, and 13 bases lay between the germline ends. The CDR3 length is 14 residues. The CDR3 DNA reads as TGTGCCAGCACCCACGGTGGGCTTGGAAACACCATATATTTT. It yields the protein CASTHGGLGNTIYF.

This chain uses TRBV7-9 with TRBJ1-4, with 7 nucleotides matching TRBD1. The CDR3 runs 15 residues. With 5 bases clipped from V and 7 bases from J, the junction kept 10 bases outside the gene matches. CDR1 and CDR2 (germline): SEHNR, FQNEAQ (reference sequence). Here the CDR3 DNA reads TGTGCCAGCAGCCTTGGAGACAGGGATGGTGAAAAACTGTTTTTT. It encodes CASSLGDRDGEKLFF.

The chain links TRBV11-2 to TRBJ1-1, with a tentative D call TRBD1 (6 bases). This CDR3 spans 14 amino acids. The germline CDR1 and CDR2 sequences are SGHAT and FQNNGV. V was shortened by 5 bases and J by 7 bases, with 17 bases between the two germline ends. The CDR3 loop is CASSPRQGINEAFF. CDR3 nucleotides: TGTGCCAGCAGCCCCCGTCAGGGGATTAATGAAGCTTTCTTT.

The chain couples TRBV4-2 to TRBJ2-3, with 9 bases that match TRBD2. The ends lost 4 bases at V and 4 bases at J; junction bases unmatched: 12. There are 17 residues in the CDR3. Germline V gene lookup returns CDR1 LGHNA and CDR2 YNFKEQ. The CDR3 protein is CASSPYVNAGGPDTQYF. CDR3 nucleotide sequence: TGTGCCAGCAGCCCCTACGTGAACGCGGGGGGGCCAGATACGCAGTATTTT.

This chain joins TRBV10-3 and TRBJ2-3, with D unresolved. This CDR3 is built from 14 residues. Germline values: CDR1 ENHRY, CDR2 SYGVKD. Deletions cut 2 bases from V and 4 bases from J, with 10 bases between. DNA of the CDR3: TGTGCCATCAGTGAGGGCGGCTTCGCAGATACGCAGTATTTT. This codes for CAISEGGFADTQYF.

V is TRBV7-9 and J is TRBJ1-1; tentatively, D is TRBD1 (5 bases). The CDR3 consists of 14 residues. Trimming pared 5 bases from V and 0 bases from J, leaving 10 bases between. Germline V gene lookup returns CDR1 SEHNR and CDR2 FQNEAQ (reference sequence). As DNA, the CDR3 is TGTGCCAGCAGCACAAGCAGGGTGAACACTGAAGCTTTCTTT. Translated, it gives CASSTSRVNTEAFF. The whole variable domain, filled in from reference TRBV7-9 and TRBJ1-1, reads DTGVSQNPRHKITKRGQNVTFRCDPISEHNRLYWYRQTLGQGPEFLTYFQNEAQLEKSRLLSDRFSAERPKGSFSTLEIQRTEQGDSAMYLCASSTSRVNTEAFFGQGTRLTVV.

The chain has TRBV14 and TRBJ1-4, with 7 nucleotides matching TRBD1. Germline assignment: CDR1 SGHDN and CDR2 FVKESK. The CDR3 contains 15 residues. The junction had 9 bases not matched to a gene; V was cut back by 3 bases and J by 8 bases. CDR3 nucleotide sequence: TGTGCCAGCAGCCAGATCACAGGGGCGGGGGAAAAACTGTTTTTT. This gives the protein CASSQITGAGEKLFF.

The chain combines TRBV19 with TRBJ2-1; 8 nucleotides agree with TRBD1. V was clipped by 3 bases and J by 6 bases; unmatched bases: 1. The V gene's germline CDR1 is LNHDA and CDR2 SQIVND (reference sequence). This CDR3 is built from 13 residues. The CDR3: CASSIDRGNEQFF. For the CDR3, the DNA is TGTGCCAGTAGTATTGACAGGGGCAATGAGCAGTTCTTC.

The chain couples TRBV4-1 to TRBJ2-7; 10 bases map to TRBD1. The germline V gene has CDR1 MGHRA and CDR2 YSYEKL. J lost 4 bases, V lost 5 bases, and 8 bases had no gene match. The CDR3 spans 15 residues. The CDR3 region is CASSNPGTGEYEQYF. The CDR3, as DNA: TGCGCCAGCAGCAACCCCGGGACAGGGGAATACGAGCAGTACTTC.

The J gene is TRBJ1-2, the V gene TRBV29-1; 8 bases agree with TRBD1. The J segment lost 1 base and the V segment lost 3 bases, leaving 4 bases of the junction unmatched. The germline V gene encodes CDR1 SQVTM and CDR2 ANQGSEA. This CDR3 spans 14 amino acids. The CDR3 protein is CSVDSDRDNYGYTF. In DNA, the CDR3 is TGCAGCGTTGATTCGGACAGGGATAACTATGGCTACACCTTC.

The chain is built from TRBV7-8 and TRBJ1-1, with D unresolved. The CDR3 contains 16 residues. V was cut by 1 base and J by 5 bases, with 17 bases left in between. The germline gives CDR1 SGHVS, CDR2 FQNEAQ. The CDR3 DNA reads TGTGCCAGCAGCTTAGATGAGACGGCTATGAGGACTGAAGCTTTCTTT. Translated, it gives CASSLDETAMRTEAFF. Full variable domain (missing parts from reference TRBV7-8 and TRBJ1-1): GAGVSQSPRYKVAKRGQDVALRCDPISGHVSLFWYQQALGQGPEFLTYFQNEAQLDKSGLPSDRFFAERPEGSVSTLKIQRTQQEDSAVYLCASSLDETAMRTEAFFGQGTRLTVV.

The V gene is TRBV30, the J gene TRBJ1-1, with unresolved D. The CDR3 has 13 amino acids. Trimming removed 4 bases from V and 5 bases from J, with 14 bases in between. From germline, CDR1 is GTSNPN and CDR2 SVGIG (reference sequence). In DNA, the CDR3 is TGTGCCTGGACGGAGGGTAGTGGAACTGAAGCTTTCTTT. It translates to CAWTEGSGTEAFF.

The CDR3 protein is CASSWQGSTDTQYF. DNA for the CDR3: TGTGCCAGCAGCTGGCAGGGAAGCACAGATACGCAGTATTTT. The V gene is TRBV6-1, the J gene TRBJ2-3; perhaps TRBD1 as D (5 bases). Germline CDR1 and CDR2: MNHNS and SASEGT. This CDR3 is built from 14 residues. V was clipped by 6 bases and J by 0 bases, with 10 bases between them.